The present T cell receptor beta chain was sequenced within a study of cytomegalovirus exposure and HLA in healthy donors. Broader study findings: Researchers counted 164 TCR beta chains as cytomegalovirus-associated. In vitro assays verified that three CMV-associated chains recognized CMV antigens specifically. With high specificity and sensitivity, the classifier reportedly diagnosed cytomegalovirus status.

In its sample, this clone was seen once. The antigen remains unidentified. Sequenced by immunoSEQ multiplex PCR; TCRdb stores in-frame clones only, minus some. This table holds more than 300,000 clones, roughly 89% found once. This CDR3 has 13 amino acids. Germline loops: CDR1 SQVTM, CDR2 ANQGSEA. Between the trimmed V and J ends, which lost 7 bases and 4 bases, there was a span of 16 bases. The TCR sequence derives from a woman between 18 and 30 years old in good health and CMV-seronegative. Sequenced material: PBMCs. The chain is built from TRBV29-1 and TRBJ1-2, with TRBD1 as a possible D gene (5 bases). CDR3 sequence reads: CSAAGGVGYGYTF. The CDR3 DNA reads TGCAGCGCGGCCGGGGGTGTCGGCTATGGCTACACCTTC.